The following is a TCR beta chain sequence with its context. What it binds is unknown. Presence of unique molecular identifiers characterized the TCR beta cDNA libraries. Input amounts of 1 to 10 million T cells were used. These gave approximately 500,000 cDNA molecules, so each molecule approximated one T cell. Using its own MiXCR run on the PCR reads, TCRdb lists one record per CDR3 protein. The repertoire holds 550,000 to 700,000 distinct CDR3 sequences, roughly two fifths seen once, with 1.5% to 2% in the top ten. This entry is derived from a study of post-analysis software for immune sequencing data. Notes on the study in general: Controls showed significantly higher normalized Chao1 diversity than did multiple sclerosis patients.

Material: blood. The TCR comes from a girl aged 5-17 years with multiple sclerosis.

In nucleotides, the CDR3 is TGTGCCAGCAGCATTCGACAGGGATTAGCGGAGCTACTCAATGAGCAGTTCTTC. Its translation: CASSIRQGLAELLNEQFF. The chain couples TRBV21-1 to TRBJ2-1; the table calls TRBD1, which could not be checked here. TRBV21-1 is termed a pseudogene. The CDR3 consists of 18 residues.